Listed below are T cell receptor beta chains from one sample, sequenced in a study of T cells after posttransplantation cyclophosphamide. Measured with immunoSEQ multiplex PCR; TCRdb has only the in-frame clones, and not every one. The profile shows some 3,300 clones, 75% to 85% of them singletons. Sequencing used PBMCs, obtained approximately 28 weeks after allogeneic stem cell transplant with posttransplant cyclophosphamide. The receptors come from a male patient aged 60 to 75 who received an allogeneic stem cell transplant from a related donor and was CMV-positive. Some T cells may originate from the graft donor. CDR3s include the opening cysteine and the closing phenylalanine or tryptophan. The order of the fields is J gene, D gene, V gene, clone size, CDR3 protein, CDR3 DNA. D genes are given only for firm matches. A clone size is listed for some rows: how often the clone was seen (once, few, many), or a class if it is expanded.

TRBJ1-5	TRBD1	TRBV28	once	CASSLTGGGNQPQHF	TGTGCCAGCAGCCTGACAGGGGGAGGCAATCAGCCCCAGCATTTT
TRBJ1-1	NA	TRBV9	NA	CASSAPGENTEAFF	TGTGCCAGCAGCGCCCCGGGAGAGAACACTGAAGCTTTCTTT
TRBJ1-5	TRBD1	TRBV7-2	NA	CASSFGQGRQPQHF	TGTGCCAGCAGCTTCGGACAGGGGAGGCAGCCCCAGCATTTT
TRBJ2-1	TRBD2	TRBV9	NA	CASSVDPSGASSYNEQFF	TGTGCCAGCAGCGTAGATCCTAGCGGGGCCAGCTCCTACAATGAGCAGTTCTTC
TRBJ2-1	TRBD2	TRBV7-8	NA	CASSLVAGGGSYNEQFF	TGTGCCAGCAGCTTAGTAGCGGGGGGGGGTTCCTACAATGAGCAGTTCTTC
TRBJ1-6	TRBD1	TRBV18	NA	CASSRDSVNSPLHF	TGTGCCAGCTCACGGGACAGTGTTAATTCACCCCTCCACTTT
TRBJ2-1	TRBD2	TRBV27	NA	CATRIRTSGRASYNEQFF	TGTGCCACCAGAATCCGGACTAGCGGGAGGGCCAGTTACAATGAGCAGTTCTTC
TRBJ1-1	NA	TRBV5-4	NA	CASSKNRGQNTEAFF	TGTGCCAGCAGCAAAAACCGAGGACAGAACACTGAAGCTTTCTTT
TRBJ2-3	NA	TRBV11-3	NA	CASSYRGLDTQYF	TGTGCCAGCAGCTACCGAGGGTTGGATACGCAGTATTTT
TRBJ1-1	NA	TRBV5-1	NA	CASSLTNTGSWNTEAFF	TGCGCCAGCAGCTTAACAAATACAGGGTCATGGAACACTGAAGCTTTCTTT
TRBJ1-1	TRBD1	TRBV4-2	NA	CASSQDGTGMNTEAFF	TGTGCCAGCAGCCAAGATGGGACAGGGATGAACACTGAAGCTTTCTTT
TRBJ1-5	TRBD1	TRBV6-5	NA	CASSWTGGDQPQHF	TGTGCCAGCAGTTGGACAGGGGGAGATCAGCCCCAGCATTTT
TRBJ2-5	NA	TRBV7-7	NA	CASSFGGRRQETQYF	TGTGCTAGCAGCTTTGGGGGGAGGAGGCAAGAGACCCAGTACTTC
TRBJ2-5	TRBD1	TRBV5-4	NA	CASSLEWTGGGKTQYF	TGTGCCAGCAGCTTGGAGTGGACAGGGGGCGGGAAGACCCAGTACTTC
TRBJ1-5	TRBD1	TRBV5-6	NA	CASSLAGRGLHQPQHF	TGTGCCAGCAGCTTGGCCGGCAGGGGGCTCCATCAGCCCCAGCATTTT
TRBJ2-3	TRBD2	TRBV11-2	NA	CASSLVPAGAGDTQYF	TGTGCCAGCAGCTTAGTTCCAGCGGGGGCGGGAGATACGCAGTATTTT